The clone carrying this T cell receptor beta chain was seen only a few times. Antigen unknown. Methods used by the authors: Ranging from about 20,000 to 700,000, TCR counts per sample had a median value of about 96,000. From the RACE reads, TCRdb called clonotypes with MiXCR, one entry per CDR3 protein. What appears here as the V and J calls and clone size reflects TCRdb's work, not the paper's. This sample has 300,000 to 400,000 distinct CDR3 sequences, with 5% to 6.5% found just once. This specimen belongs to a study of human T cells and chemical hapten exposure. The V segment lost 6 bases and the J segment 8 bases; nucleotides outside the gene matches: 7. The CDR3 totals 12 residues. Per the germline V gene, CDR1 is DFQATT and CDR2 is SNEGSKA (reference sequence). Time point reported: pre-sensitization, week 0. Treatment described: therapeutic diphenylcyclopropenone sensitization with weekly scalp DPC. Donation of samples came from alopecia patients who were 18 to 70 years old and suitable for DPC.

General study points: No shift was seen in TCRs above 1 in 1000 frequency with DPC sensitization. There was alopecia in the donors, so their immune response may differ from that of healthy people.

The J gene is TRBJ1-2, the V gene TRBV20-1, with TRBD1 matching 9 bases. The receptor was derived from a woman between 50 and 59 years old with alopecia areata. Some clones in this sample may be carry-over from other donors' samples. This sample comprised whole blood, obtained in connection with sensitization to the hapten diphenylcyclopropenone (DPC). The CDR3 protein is CSATTGGIGYTF. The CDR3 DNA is TGCAGTGCCACTACAGGGGGCATCGGCTACACCTTC.